This T cell receptor beta chain was recorded in a study of CD4+ T cells in melanoma (dated by TCRdb to between 2022 and 2023). About the study as a whole: Neoantigen-specific CD4+ T cells in human melanoma were what the study investigated. The full study reports these points: The report described a correlation between neoantigen-specific CD4+ T cells and the function of CD8+ T cells, macrophages and B cells. Diverse differentiation states were reported to be shown by neoantigen-specific CD4+ T cells in melanoma.

Notes on this clone: Its antigen is not yet known. The record has no base qualities; no much larger clone is one base away.

The library came from the immunoSEQ multiplex PCR assay. Sourced from immuneACCESS, this table was stored by TCRdb with only in-frame sequences that have V and J called. A share of the clones is absent; for the studies checked, an unresolved V gene accounts for under half, and the remainder has no known explanation. The sample has some 9,100 clones on record, about 70% of them singletons. In total, the top ten clones hold around 20% of the sample. Per the germline V gene, MDHEN is the CDR1 and SYDVKM is the CDR2. Reading from cysteine to phenylalanine, the CDR3 counts 15 amino acids. The retained sequence is limited to the CDR3, 45 bases, with the frame set at the first base. V is pared back by 1 base and J by 2 bases, with 9 bases lying between the germline termini. Donors were patients with melanoma.

Input material: peripheral blood. The chain uses TRBV28 and TRBJ1-3, with TRBD1 as a weak D call on 5 bases. The receptor was isolated from a human donor with melanoma. The CDR3: CASSLLQGAGNTIYF. The nucleotide sequence reads TGTGCCAGCAGTTTATTGCAGGGAGCTGGAAACACCATATATTTT. The CDR3, completed at both ends by the reference TRBV28 and TRBJ1-3 genes, gives the full variable domain DVKVTQSSRYLVKRTGEKVFLECVQDMDHENMFWYRQDPGLGLRLIYFSYDVKMKEKGDIPEGYSVSREKKERFSLILESASTNQTSMYLCASSLLQGAGNTIYFGEGSWLTVV.